Below are 13 T cell receptor beta chains sequenced from a single sample in a study of T-cell reconstitution after alpha-beta-depleted transplantation in children. Unique molecular identifiers were built into the TCRbeta library. MiXCR, run by TCRdb on the PCR reads, gives a single entry per CDR3 protein. The data hold approximately 500,000 distinct CDR3 sequences, with roughly 10% observed a single time. This specimen was PBMCs, taken before TCRalphabeta/CD19-depleted stem cell transplant. The receptors shown here come from a child aged 2 to 9 with inherited bone marrow failure, due to receive a stem cell transplant.

This chain uses TRBV12-3 or TRBV12-4 with TRBJ2-7, with a possible D match to TRBD1 (5 bases). V lost 5 bases to trimming and J lost 0 bases, with 11 bases between them. CDR3 length equals 14 residues. CDR3 residues: CASSKHRSSYEQYF. CDR3 in DNA: TGTGCCAGCAGTAAACACAGGAGCTCCTACGAGCAGTACTTC.

In its sample, this clonotype was seen many times. The rearrangement joins TRBV4-2 to TRBJ1-1, with D unresolved. The V end was cut by 0 bases, the J end by 8 bases, with 10 bases between. The CDR3 runs 13 residues. Germline loops: CDR1 LGHNA, CDR2 YNFKEQ. CDR3 protein: CASSQDLLREAFF. CDR3 bases: TGTGCCAGCAGCCAAGATTTGTTGCGAGAAGCTTTCTTT.

This clonotype was recorded many times. The chain uses TRBV6-5 and TRBJ2-2, with 7 bases lining up with TRBD1. The CDR3 covers 15 residues. CDR1 is MNHEY, CDR2 SVGAGI, per germline. Unmatched junction bases numbered 5, after V lost 6 bases and J lost 1 base. CDR3 sequence: CASRMDRLNTGELFF. In DNA form, the CDR3 reads TGTGCCAGCAGGATGGACAGGCTGAACACCGGGGAGCTGTTTTTT.

This clonotype was observed a handful of times. The V call is TRBV18, the J call TRBJ2-1; D gene unclear. The V gene lost 3 bases and the J gene lost 6 bases, with 15 bases spanning the gap. Looked up from germline, CDR1 is KGHSH and CDR2 is LQKENI. The length of the CDR3 is 15 residues. In DNA form, the CDR3 reads TGTGCCAGCTCACCGCCCTCTCTGCGTGGCAATGAGCAGTTCTTC. This sequence encodes CASSPPSLRGNEQFF.

In this sample, this clonotype turned up many times. This chain connects TRBV5-1 to TRBJ2-5; 7 bases match TRBD2. The CDR3 has 15 amino acids. V lost 2 bases to trimming and J lost 3 bases; unmatched junction nucleotides: 7. The V gene's germline CDR1 is SGHRS and CDR2 YFSETQ. The CDR3 coding sequence is TGCGCCAGCAGCTTCTCGACCGGGACTAAAGAGACCCAGTACTTC. Residues: CASSFSTGTKETQYF.

This clonotype was found many times. The chain has TRBV19 and TRBJ2-2, with D possibly being TRBD1 (6 bases). The ends were cut back, 7 bases at V and 3 bases at J, with 15 bases in the middle. CDR1 and CDR2 from the germline V gene are LNHDA and SQIVND (reference sequence). The CDR3 sequence is 15 residues long. The CDR3 spells CASTGTNLYTGELFF. The CDR3 bases are TGTGCCAGTACCGGGACAAATCTCTACACCGGGGAGCTGTTTTTT.

The table lists this clonotype with many counts. This chain connects TRBV12-3 or TRBV12-4 to TRBJ2-7, with no clear D. This CDR3 is built from 14 residues. Trimming pared 0 bases from V and 3 bases from J, leaving 9 bases between. CDR3 protein: CASSLALSSYEQYF. Written as DNA, the CDR3 is TGTGCCAGCAGTTTAGCACTATCCAGCTACGAGCAGTACTTC.

Many counts were recorded for this clonotype. V and J are TRBV29-1 and TRBJ2-1; D possibly corresponds to TRBD2 (5 bases). The length of the CDR3 is 13 residues. V shed 1 base and J shed 9 bases, with 13 bases lying between them. Germline V gives CDR1 SQVTM, CDR2 ANQGSEA. CDR3 loop: CSVEGKREIEQFF. The CDR3 DNA sequence: TGCAGCGTTGAAGGGAAAAGGGAGATTGAGCAGTTCTTC.

This clonotype occurred many times. V and J are TRBV7-2 and TRBJ2-1; TRBD2 aligns across 8 bases. This CDR3 contains 16 residues. Trimming removed 4 bases from V and 3 bases from J; junction bases left unmatched: 8. CDR1 and CDR2 from the germline V gene are SGHTA and FQGNSA. Here the CDR3 DNA reads TGTGCCAGCAGCTCGCCGGGACTAGGGGTCTACAATGAGCAGTTCTTC. It is translated as CASSSPGLGVYNEQFF.

This clonotype was seen at least ten times. The rearrangement uses TRBV12-3 or TRBV12-4 and TRBJ2-5; tentatively, D is TRBD2 (7 bases). The CDR3 is made up of 14 amino acids. The V end lost 5 bases, the J end lost 7 bases, and 17 bases lay between the germline ends. CDR3 residues: CASSLSGQRGTQYF. The CDR3 DNA reads as TGTGCCAGCAGTCTCTCCGGACAGCGGGGGACCCAGTACTTC.

This clonotype was found many times. The rearrangement links TRBV27 to TRBJ2-1; D is possibly TRBD2 (6 bases). Trimming shortened V by 0 bases and J by 2 bases, and 11 bases separated the two germline ends. Germline V gene sequence: CDR1 MNHEY, CDR2 SMNVEV (reference sequence). This CDR3 contains 16 residues. The DNA for the CDR3 is TGTGCCAGCAGTTTATCGCCACTAGCACCCTACAATGAGCAGTTCTTC. Its translation is CASSLSPLAPYNEQFF.

The chain combines TRBV11-2 with TRBJ2-7; 9 bases are a match to TRBD2. V was pared by 4 bases and J by 3 bases, with 16 bases of the junction left unmatched. CDR1 and CDR2 from the germline V gene are SGHAT and FQNNGV. The CDR3 runs to 18 residues. The CDR3 region is CASSYGPGPGTSLYEQYF. In DNA form, the CDR3 reads TGTGCCAGCAGCTACGGCCCGGGCCCCGGGACTAGCCTCTACGAGCAGTACTTC.

This clonotype was recorded at least ten times. This chain links TRBV6-1 with TRBJ2-7, with TRBD1 matching 7 bases. Germline CDR1 MNHNS, CDR2 SASEGT. The CDR3 has 13 amino acids. V dropped 8 bases and J dropped 3; count of bases not matched to a gene: 7. The CDR3 spells CASQRQGIYEQYF. The CDR3 region has the DNA TGTGCCAGCCAAAGACAGGGAATCTACGAGCAGTACTTC.